One sample yielded the 9 T cell receptor beta chains listed below, sequenced in a study of CD8 T cells in ankylosing spondylitis. Each CDR3 protein is one row after TCRdb ran MiXCR on the 5' RACE reads. The repertoire holds just under 350,000 distinct CDR3 sequences, with roughly 15% as singletons. The sequenced sample was blood, either unsorted or a sorted T cell fraction (not recorded which). All receptors derive from a male donor with ankylosing spondylitis or in good health (not recorded which).

This clonotype has just a few counts. V is TRBV5-1 and J is TRBJ2-7; tentative D call: TRBD2 (6 bases). CDR3 size: 13 residues. CDR1 is SGHRS, CDR2 YFSETQ, per germline. Deletions cut 4 bases from V and 4 bases from J, with 12 bases between. The CDR3 sequence is CASSEWGVYEQYF. The CDR3 DNA reads as TGCGCCAGCAGCGAATGGGGGGTGTACGAGCAGTACTTC.

This clonotype was detected only a few times. The chain uses TRBV4-1 and TRBJ1-4; the D gene is possibly TRBD1 (5 bases). Trimming cost V 1 base and J 4 bases, with 7 bases left between them. This CDR3 comprises 14 residues. Looked up from germline, CDR1 is MGHRA and CDR2 is YSYEKL. The CDR3 reads CASSQAGVNEKLFF. In nucleotides, the CDR3 is TGCGCCAGCAGCCAAGCGGGGGTTAATGAAAAACTGTTTTTT.

In its sample, this clonotype was seen a few times. The chain uses TRBV28 and TRBJ2-5; the D is unclear. CDR1 is MDHEN, CDR2 SYDVKM, per germline. The ends were cut back, 8 bases at V and 1 base at J, with 14 bases in the middle. CDR3 length equals 14 residues. The CDR3 DNA follows: TGTGCCAGCTCCACACGCCAGGTCCAAGAGACCCAGTACTTC. It is translated as CASSTRQVQETQYF.

This clonotype has more than one count but fewer than ten. This chain uses TRBV7-2 with TRBJ2-7; 10 nucleotides line up with TRBD1. The J segment lost 7 bases and the V segment lost 7 bases, leaving 13 bases of the junction unmatched. CDR3 length equals 15 residues. Germline-derived CDR1 and CDR2 are SGHTA and FQGNSA. This CDR3 is CASIPLDRGLGEQYF. As DNA, the CDR3 is TGTGCCAGCATCCCCCTTGACAGGGGGCTGGGGGAGCAGTACTTC.

This clonotype occurred many times. The CDR3 DNA is TGTGCCAGCAGGAAGCTGGGCACAGATACGCAGTATTTT. Residues: CASRKLGTDTQYF. The chain couples TRBV2 to TRBJ2-3; D ambiguous. The CDR3 has 13 residues. Germline V lookup: CDR1 SNHLY, CDR2 FYNNEI. V lost 6 bases and J 1 base, leaving 8 bases between the germline ends.

This clonotype was observed a handful of times. This chain links TRBV29-1 with TRBJ1-1; 7 nucleotides line up with TRBD1. The length of the CDR3 is 10 residues. CDR1 and CDR2 from the germline V gene are SQVTM and ANQGSEA. The V and J ends lost 7 bases and 10 bases, in that order; junction bases with no gene match: 6. The CDR3 bases are TGCAGCGCTGTTAGGGGGCGAGCTTTCTTT. Translating it yields CSAVRGRAFF.

CDR3 sequence (DNA): TGCAGTGCCCGCGCGGGGGCCCCGATAAGCTCCTACAATGAGCAGTTCTTC. It codes for CSARAGAPISSYNEQFF. This sequence joins TRBV20-1 and TRBJ2-1; the D gene is possibly TRBD2 (7 bases). Germline loops: CDR1 DFQATT, CDR2 SNEGSKA (reference sequence). The CDR3 sequence is 17 residues long. V lost 6 bases and J lost 0, with 21 bases in between.

This clonotype came up a few times. The junction departs from germline at one end; a sequencing error may be responsible. The chain recombines TRBV3-1 with TRBJ1-2; D is undetermined. This CDR3 region has 12 residues. Germline assignment: CDR1 LGHDT and CDR2 YNNKEL (reference sequence). The chain's CDR3 is CASSQDKRPSIF. DNA of the CDR3: TGTGCCAGCAGCCAAGATAAGCGGCCATCCATCTTC.

The genes are TRBV6-1 and TRBJ2-7; 8 bases match TRBD1. Germline values: CDR1 MNHNS, CDR2 SASEGT. CDR3 size: 15 residues. V gave up 7 bases and J gave up 2 bases; unmatched junction bases: 10. CDR3 amino acids: CASKQTGTGAYEQYF. The CDR3 DNA follows: TGTGCCAGCAAGCAAACCGGGACAGGCGCCTACGAGCAGTACTTC.